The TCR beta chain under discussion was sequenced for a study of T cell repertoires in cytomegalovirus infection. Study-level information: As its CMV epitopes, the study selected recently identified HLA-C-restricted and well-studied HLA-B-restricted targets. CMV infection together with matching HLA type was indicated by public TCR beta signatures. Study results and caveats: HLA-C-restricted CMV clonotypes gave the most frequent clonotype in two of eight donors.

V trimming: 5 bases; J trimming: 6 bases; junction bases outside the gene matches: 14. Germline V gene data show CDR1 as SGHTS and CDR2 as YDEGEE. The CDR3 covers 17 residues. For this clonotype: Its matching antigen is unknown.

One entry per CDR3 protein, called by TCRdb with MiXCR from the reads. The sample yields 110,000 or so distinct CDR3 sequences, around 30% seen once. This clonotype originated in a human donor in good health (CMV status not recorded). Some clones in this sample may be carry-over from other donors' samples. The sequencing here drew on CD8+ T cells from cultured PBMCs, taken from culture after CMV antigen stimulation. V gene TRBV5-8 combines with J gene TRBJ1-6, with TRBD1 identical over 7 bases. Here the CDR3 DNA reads TGTGCCAGCAGGCGTTTAGGACAGGAGACTTTTAATTCACCCCTCCACTTT. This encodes CASRRLGQETFNSPLHF.